The source of this T cell receptor beta chain is a study of blood T cell repertoires in COVID-19. Study as a whole: Acute and convalescent COVID-19 specimens originated in the United States, Italy and Spain.

Source study methods: Amplified reference gene primers provided the basis for estimating nucleated cell counts. The data were produced by immunoSEQ multiplex PCR, yet TCRdb's version contains in-frame clones alone and is incomplete. The V and J calls and the clone size are those of that table, but D and trimming were determined from the DNA. The sample carries approximately 80,000 clones, less than 90% recorded once. The V gene end was trimmed by 5 bases and the J gene end by 4 bases; junction bases not matched to a gene: 8. The CDR3 spans 15 residues. CDR1 is SEHNR, CDR2 FQNEAQ, per germline (reference sequence).

The sequence came from a human donor in a cohort sampled during active COVID-19. The sample comprised peripheral blood. The chain carries TRBV7-9 and TRBJ1-1, with 9 nucleotides matching TRBD1. The CDR3 sequence is CASSPRTGEGTEAFF. CDR3 sequence (DNA): TGTGCCAGCAGCCCGAGGACAGGGGAAGGCACTGAAGCTTTCTTT.